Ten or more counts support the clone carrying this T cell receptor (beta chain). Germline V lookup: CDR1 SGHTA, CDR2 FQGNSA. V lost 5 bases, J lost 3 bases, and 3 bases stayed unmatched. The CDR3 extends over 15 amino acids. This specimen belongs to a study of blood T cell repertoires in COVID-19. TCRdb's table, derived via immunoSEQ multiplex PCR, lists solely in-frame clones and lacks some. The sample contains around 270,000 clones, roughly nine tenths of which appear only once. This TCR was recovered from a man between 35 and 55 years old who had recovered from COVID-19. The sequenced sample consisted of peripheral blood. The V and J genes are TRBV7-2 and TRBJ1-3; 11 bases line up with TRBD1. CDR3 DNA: TGTGCCAGCAGCCTAGGGACAGGGGGTGGAAACACCATATATTTT. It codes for CASSLGTGGGNTIYF.